This TCR beta chain appears in the sequencing data of a study of shared clonotypes between healthy human individuals. Germline loops: CDR1 ENHRY, CDR2 SYGVKD. The trim removed 2 bases at V and 8 bases at J, leaving 8 bases unmatched. This CDR3 is 14 amino acids long. Sequencing was performed with immunoSEQ multiplex PCR; in TCRdb, only in-frame clones are kept and a portion is missing. This sample yields over a million clones, of which about 75% are seen a single time; about 1.5% belongs to the top ten. Broader study findings: Tissue TCR repertoires likely differ from these blood-only repertoires.

This clone was counted a few times. The antigen is unknown. The origin of this receptor is a man younger than 35 in good health. Sequenced sample: memory CD4+ T cells sorted from blood. The subset was: CD45RA-negative fraction. The chain uses TRBV10-3 and TRBJ1-2; TRBD1 matches 7 bases. The CDR3 region is CAISEGRQGSGYTF. The CDR3 DNA reads as TGTGCCATCAGTGAGGGAAGACAGGGATCAGGCTACACCTTC.